These 3 T cell receptor beta chains were sequenced from one sample in a study of blood T cell repertoires in COVID-19. Generated by immunoSEQ multiplex PCR, the TCRdb table keeps only in-frame clones and is missing some. Of tens of thousands of clones detected, around 84% appear once; the ten largest clones hold just over 35%. The sample was peripheral blood. These receptors were collected from a man older than 75 with acute or convalescent COVID-19.

This clone was counted a few times. CDR3 DNA: TGTGCCAGCACCTTAGACAAAAACCATGAGCAGTTCTTC. Protein product: CASTLDKNHEQFF. The chain carries TRBV12-3 or TRBV12-4 and TRBJ2-1; no definite D call. The CDR3 sequence is 13 residues long. V shed 7 bases and J shed 8 bases, with 15 bases lying between them.

This chain connects TRBV7-2 to TRBJ2-7; TRBD2 matches 15 bases. In germline, CDR1 is SGHTA, CDR2 FQGNSA. The CDR3 runs 19 residues. V was clipped by 5 bases and J by 2 bases; unmatched bases: 13. The CDR3 nucleotides are TGTGCCAGCAGCCCGGGACTAGCGGGGGGCCTCCTGCCAACCTACGAGCAGTACTTC. Translated: CASSPGLAGGLLPTYEQYF.

The J gene is TRBJ2-2, the V gene TRBV5-1; 7 bases match TRBD2. The junction had 7 bases not matched to a gene; V was cut back by 4 bases and J by 1 base. This CDR3 is 16 amino acids long. Germline values: CDR1 SGHRS, CDR2 YFSETQ. This CDR3 reads CASSRGASGNTGELFF. Here the CDR3 DNA reads TGCGCCAGCAGCAGAGGCGCTAGCGGGAACACCGGGGAGCTGTTTTTT.